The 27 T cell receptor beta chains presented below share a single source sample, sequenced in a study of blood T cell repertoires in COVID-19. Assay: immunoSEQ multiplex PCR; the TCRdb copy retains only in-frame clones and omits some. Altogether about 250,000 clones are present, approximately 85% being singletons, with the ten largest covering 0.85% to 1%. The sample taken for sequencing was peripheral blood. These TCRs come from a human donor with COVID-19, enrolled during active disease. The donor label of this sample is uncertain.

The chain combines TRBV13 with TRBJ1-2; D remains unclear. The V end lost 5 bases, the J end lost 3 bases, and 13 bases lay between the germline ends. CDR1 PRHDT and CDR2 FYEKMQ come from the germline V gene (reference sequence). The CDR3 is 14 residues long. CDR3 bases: TGTGCCAGCAGCCCGCGAGACAAAGACTATGGCTACACCTTC. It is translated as CASSPRDKDYGYTF.

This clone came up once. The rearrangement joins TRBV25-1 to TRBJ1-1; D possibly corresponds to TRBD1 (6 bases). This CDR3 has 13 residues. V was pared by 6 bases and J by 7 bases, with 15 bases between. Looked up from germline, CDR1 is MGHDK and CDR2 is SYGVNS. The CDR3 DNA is TGTGCCAGCAGGGGGACACCCAGGAGTGAAGCTTTCTTT. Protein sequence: CASRGTPRSEAFF.

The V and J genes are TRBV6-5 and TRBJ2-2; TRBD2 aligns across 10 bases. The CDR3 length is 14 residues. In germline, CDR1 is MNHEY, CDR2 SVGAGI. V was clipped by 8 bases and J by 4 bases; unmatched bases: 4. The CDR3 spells CASGLAASTGELFF. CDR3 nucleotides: TGTGCCAGCGGACTAGCGGCGAGCACCGGGGAGCTGTTTTTT.

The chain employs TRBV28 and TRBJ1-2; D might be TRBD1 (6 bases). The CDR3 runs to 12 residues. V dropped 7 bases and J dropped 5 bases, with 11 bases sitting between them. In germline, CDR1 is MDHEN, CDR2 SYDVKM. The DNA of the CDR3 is TGTGCCAGCACTCCTAGGGGGTATGGCTACACCTTC. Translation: CASTPRGYGYTF.

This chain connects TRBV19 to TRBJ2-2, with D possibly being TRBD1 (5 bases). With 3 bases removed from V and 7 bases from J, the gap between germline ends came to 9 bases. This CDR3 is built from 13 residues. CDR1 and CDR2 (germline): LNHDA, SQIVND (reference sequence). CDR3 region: CASSIRVNGELFF. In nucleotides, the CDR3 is TGTGCCAGTAGTATCAGGGTTAACGGGGAGCTGTTTTTT. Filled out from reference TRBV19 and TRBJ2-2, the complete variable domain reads DGGITQSPKYLFRKEGQNVTLSCEQNLNHDAMYWYRQDPGQGLRLIYYSQIVNDFQKGDIAEGYSVSREKKESFPLTVTSAQKNPTAFYLCASSIRVNGELFFGEGSRLTVL.

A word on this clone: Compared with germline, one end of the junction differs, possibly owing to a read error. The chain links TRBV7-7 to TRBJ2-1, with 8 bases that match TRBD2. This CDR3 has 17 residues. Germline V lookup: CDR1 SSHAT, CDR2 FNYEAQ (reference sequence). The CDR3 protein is CASSLGAGVSSYNEQFF. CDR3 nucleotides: TGTGCTAGCAGCTTGGGAGCGGGAGTAAGCTCCTACAATGAGCAGTTCTTC. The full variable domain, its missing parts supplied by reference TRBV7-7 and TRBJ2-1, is GAGVSQSPRYKVTKRGQDVTLRCDPISSHATLYWYQQALGQGPEFLTYFNYEAQPDKSGLPSDRFSAERPEGSISTLTIQRTEQRDSAMYRCASSLGAGVSSYNEQFFGPGTRLTVL.

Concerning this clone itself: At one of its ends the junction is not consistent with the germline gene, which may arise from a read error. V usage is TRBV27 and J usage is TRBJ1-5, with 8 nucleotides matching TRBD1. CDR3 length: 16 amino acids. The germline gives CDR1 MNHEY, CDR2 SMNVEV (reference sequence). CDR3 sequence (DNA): TGTGCCAGCAGTTATAGTGGGGTGACAGGGGAGTTAAGGTTGAATTTT. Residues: CASSYSGVTGELRLNF.

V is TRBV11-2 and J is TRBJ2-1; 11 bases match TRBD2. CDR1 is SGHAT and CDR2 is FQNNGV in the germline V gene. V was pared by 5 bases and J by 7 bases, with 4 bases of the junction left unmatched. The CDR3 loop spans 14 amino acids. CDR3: CASSPTSGKNEQFF. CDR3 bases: TGTGCCAGCAGCCCGACTAGCGGGAAGAATGAGCAGTTCTTC.

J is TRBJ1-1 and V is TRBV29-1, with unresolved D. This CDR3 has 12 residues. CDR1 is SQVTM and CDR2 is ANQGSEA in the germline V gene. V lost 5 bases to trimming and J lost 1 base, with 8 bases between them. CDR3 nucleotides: TGCAGCGTTCAGTTGCCGAACACTGAAGCTTTCTTT. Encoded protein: CSVQLPNTEAFF. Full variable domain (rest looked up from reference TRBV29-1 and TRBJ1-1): SAVISQKPSRDICQRGTSLTIQCQVDSQVTMMFWYRQQPGQSLTLIATANQGSEATYESGFVIDKFPISRPNLTFSTLTVSNMSPEDSSIYLCSVQLPNTEAFFGQGTRLTVV.

CDR3 amino acids: CASSWNRVFSTDTQYF. The CDR3 bases are TGCGCCAGCAGCTGGAACAGGGTTTTTAGCACAGATACGCAGTATTTT. The V and J genes are TRBV5-1 and TRBJ2-3; possible D gene TRBD1, 6 bases. This CDR3 spans 16 amino acids. Per the germline V gene, CDR1 is SGHRS and CDR2 is YFSETQ. With 3 bases removed from V and 0 bases from J, the gap between germline ends came to 14 bases.

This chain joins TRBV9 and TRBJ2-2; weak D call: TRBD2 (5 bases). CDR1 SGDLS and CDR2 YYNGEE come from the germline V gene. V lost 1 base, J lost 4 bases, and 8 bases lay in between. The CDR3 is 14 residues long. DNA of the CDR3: TGTGCCAGCAGCGTATTCGAGGGCACCGGGGAGCTGTTTTTT. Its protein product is CASSVFEGTGELFF.

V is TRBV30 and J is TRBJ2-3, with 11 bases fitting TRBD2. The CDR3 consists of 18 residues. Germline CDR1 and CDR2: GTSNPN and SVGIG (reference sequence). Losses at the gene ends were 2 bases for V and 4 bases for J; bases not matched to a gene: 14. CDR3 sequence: CAWSRGNLAGGSPDTQYF. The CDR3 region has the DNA TGTGCCTGGAGTCGTGGGAATTTAGCGGGAGGGAGCCCAGATACGCAGTATTTT. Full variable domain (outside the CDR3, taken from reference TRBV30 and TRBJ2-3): SQTIHQWPATLVQPVGSPLSLECTVEGTSNPNLYWYRQAAGRGLQLLFYSVGIGQISSEVPQNLSASRPQDRQFILSSKKLLLSDSGFYLCAWSRGNLAGGSPDTQYFGPGTRLTVL.

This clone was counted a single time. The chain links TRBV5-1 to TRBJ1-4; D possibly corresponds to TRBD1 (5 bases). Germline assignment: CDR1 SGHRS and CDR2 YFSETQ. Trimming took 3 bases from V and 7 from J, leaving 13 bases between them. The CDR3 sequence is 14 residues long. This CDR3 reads CASSSGDQGEKLFF. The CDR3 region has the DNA TGCGCCAGCAGCTCGGGGGACCAGGGTGAAAAACTGTTTTTT.

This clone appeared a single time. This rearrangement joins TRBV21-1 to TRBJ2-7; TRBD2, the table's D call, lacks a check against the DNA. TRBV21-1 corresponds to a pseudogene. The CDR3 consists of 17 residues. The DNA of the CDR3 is TGTGCCAGCAGCTACCAGGGACTAGCGGGAGAGGCAGACGAGCAGTACTTC. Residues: CASSYQGLAGEADEQYF.

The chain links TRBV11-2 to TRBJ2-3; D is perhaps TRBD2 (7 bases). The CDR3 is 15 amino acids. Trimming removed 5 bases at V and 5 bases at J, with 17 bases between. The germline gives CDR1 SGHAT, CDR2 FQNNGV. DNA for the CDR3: TGTGCCAGCAGCCCCGGGGGGCTAGCCGGAGATACGCAGTATTTT. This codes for CASSPGGLAGDTQYF.

CDR3 coding DNA: TGTGCCAGCAGTGAAGTAGGTGGTTGGCAGGTGGGCGAAAAACTGTTTTTT. Translation: CASSEVGGWQVGEKLFF. This rearrangement joins TRBV6-1 to TRBJ1-4; D unresolved. Per germline, CDR1 MNHNS and CDR2 SASEGT. This CDR3 contains 17 residues. V was clipped by 1 base and J by 8 bases, with 20 bases between them.

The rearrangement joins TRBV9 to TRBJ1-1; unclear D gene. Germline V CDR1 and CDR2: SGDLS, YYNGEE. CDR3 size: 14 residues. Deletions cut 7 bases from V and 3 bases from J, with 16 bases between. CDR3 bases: TGTGCCAGCGATCGGCTGGAGGGATACACTGAAGCTTTCTTT. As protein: CASDRLEGYTEAFF. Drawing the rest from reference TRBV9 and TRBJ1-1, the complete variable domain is DSGVTQTPKHLITATGQRVTLRCSPRSGDLSVYWYQQSLDQGLQFLIQYYNGEERAKGNILERFSAQQFPDLHSELNLSSLELGDSALYFCASDRLEGYTEAFFGQGTRLTVV.

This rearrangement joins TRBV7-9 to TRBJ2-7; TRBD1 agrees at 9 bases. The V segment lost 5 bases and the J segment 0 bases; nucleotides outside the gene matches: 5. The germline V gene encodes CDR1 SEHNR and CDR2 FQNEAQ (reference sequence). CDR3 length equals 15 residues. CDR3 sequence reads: CASSRTGGASYEQYF. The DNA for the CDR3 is TGTGCCAGCAGCCGAACAGGGGGCGCCTCCTACGAGCAGTACTTC.

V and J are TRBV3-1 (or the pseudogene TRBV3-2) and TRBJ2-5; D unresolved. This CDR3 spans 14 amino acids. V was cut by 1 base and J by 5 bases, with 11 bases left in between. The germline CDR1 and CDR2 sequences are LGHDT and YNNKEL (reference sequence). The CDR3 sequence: CASSQGRNGETQYF. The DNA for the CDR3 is TGTGCCAGCAGCCAAGGTCGAAACGGGGAGACCCAGTACTTC.

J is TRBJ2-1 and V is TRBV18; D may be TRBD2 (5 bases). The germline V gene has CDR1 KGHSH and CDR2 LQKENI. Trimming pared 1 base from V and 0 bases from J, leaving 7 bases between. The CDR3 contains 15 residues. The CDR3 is CASSPRGSSYNEQFF. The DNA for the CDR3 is TGTGCCAGCTCACCACGAGGGAGCTCCTACAATGAGCAGTTCTTC.

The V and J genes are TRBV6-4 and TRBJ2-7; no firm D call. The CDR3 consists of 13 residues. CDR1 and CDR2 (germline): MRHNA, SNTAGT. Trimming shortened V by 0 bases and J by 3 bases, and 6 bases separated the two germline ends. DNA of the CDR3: TGTGCCAGCAGTGACTCGCGCCTCTACGAGCAGTACTTC. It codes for CASSDSRLYEQYF.

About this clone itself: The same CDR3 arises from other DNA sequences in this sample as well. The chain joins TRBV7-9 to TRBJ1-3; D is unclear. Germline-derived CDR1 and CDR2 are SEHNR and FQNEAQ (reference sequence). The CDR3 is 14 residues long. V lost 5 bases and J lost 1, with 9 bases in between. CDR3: CASSLTVSGNTIYF. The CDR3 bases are TGTGCCAGCAGCCTTACGGTTTCTGGAAACACCATATATTTT.

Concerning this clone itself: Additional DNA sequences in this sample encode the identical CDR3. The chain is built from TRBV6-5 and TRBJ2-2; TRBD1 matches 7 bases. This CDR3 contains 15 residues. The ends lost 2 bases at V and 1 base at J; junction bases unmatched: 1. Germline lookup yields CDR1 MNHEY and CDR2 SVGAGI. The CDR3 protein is CASSYDRVNTGELFF. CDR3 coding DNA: TGTGCCAGCAGTTACGACAGGGTGAACACCGGGGAGCTGTTTTTT.

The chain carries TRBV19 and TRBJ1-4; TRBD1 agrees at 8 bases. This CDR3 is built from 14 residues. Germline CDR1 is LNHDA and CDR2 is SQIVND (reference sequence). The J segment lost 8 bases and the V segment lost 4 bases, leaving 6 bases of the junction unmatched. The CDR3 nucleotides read TGTGCCAGTAGTACCTACAGGGGGGGAGAAAAACTGTTTTTT. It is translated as CASSTYRGGEKLFF.

In DNA, the CDR3 is TGTGCCAGCAGCTACGGGTATAGCAATCAGCCCCAGCATTTT. This gives the protein CASSYGYSNQPQHF. This chain joins TRBV7-9 and TRBJ1-5; D call uncertain. Germline CDR1 is SEHNR and CDR2 is FQNEAQ (reference sequence). The CDR3 totals 14 residues. Trimming pared 4 bases from V and 0 bases from J, leaving 7 bases between.

Written as DNA, the CDR3 is TGTGCCACCAGCAGGGCTGGGACAGCCTACGAGCAGTACTTC. It translates to CATSRAGTAYEQYF. The chain uses TRBV15 and TRBJ2-7, with 7 bases matching TRBD1. The V segment lost 3 bases and the J segment 2 bases; nucleotides outside the gene matches: 4. Germline V gives CDR1 LNHNV, CDR2 YYDKDF (reference sequence). CDR3 length equals 14 residues.

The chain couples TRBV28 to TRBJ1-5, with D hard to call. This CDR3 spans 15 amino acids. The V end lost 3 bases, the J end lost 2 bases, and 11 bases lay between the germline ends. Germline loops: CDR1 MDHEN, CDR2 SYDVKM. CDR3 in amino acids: CASSLKVEGNQPQHF. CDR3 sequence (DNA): TGTGCCAGCAGTTTGAAGGTCGAGGGCAATCAGCCCCAGCATTTT.